One and the same sample provided the 21 T cell receptor beta chains below, sequenced in a study of cytomegalovirus exposure and HLA in healthy donors (dated by TCRdb to between 2016 and 2019). The library was built by means of the immunoSEQ multiplex PCR assay. For the multiplex PCR, a mixture combining 60 forward primers for TCR Vbeta segments and 13 reverse primers for TCR Jbeta segments was used. The table comes from immuneACCESS by way of TCRdb, which keeps in-frame sequences with V and J called. Part of the clones is missing from these tables; in studies checked, under half for an unresolved V gene and the rest for unknown reasons. Present in this sample are 65,000 or so clones, 60% to 80% of which were seen just once. The ten top clones hold approximately 3% of the sample. The sequencing input was PBMCs. All receptors come from a man younger than 40 in good health and CMV-seronegative.

This clone was recorded a few times. This rearrangement joins TRBV6-4 to TRBJ2-2; 8 bases are shared with TRBD2. V shed 8 bases and J 3 bases; nucleotides not matched to a gene: 5. The germline CDR1 and CDR2 sequences are MRHNA and SNTAGT. This CDR3 has 14 amino acids. The CDR3 is CASERGPDTGELFF. As DNA, the CDR3 is TGTGCCAGCGAGCGGGGGCCCGACACCGGGGAGCTGTTTTTT.

The rearrangement joins TRBV30 to TRBJ1-5; the match to TRBD1 covers 9 bases. CDR1 is GTSNPN and CDR2 is SVGIG in the germline V gene (reference sequence). This CDR3 region has 14 residues. V was pared by 4 bases and J by 6 bases, with 7 bases of the junction left unmatched. The chain's CDR3 is CAWTSGQGTQPQHF. CDR3 DNA: TGTGCCTGGACAAGTGGACAGGGGACTCAGCCCCAGCATTTT.

This chain links TRBV4-1 with TRBJ2-1; 10 bases fit TRBD2. The CDR3 length is 15 residues. Germline V gives CDR1 MGHRA, CDR2 YSYEKL. Losses at the gene ends were 0 bases for V and 7 bases for J; bases not matched to a gene: 3. CDR3 coding DNA: TGCGCCAGCAGCCAAGACAGCGGGGGGGGAAATGAGCAGTTCTTC. This codes for CASSQDSGGGNEQFF.

The rearrangement links TRBV14 to TRBJ1-2; TRBD1 matches 7 bases. Germline loops: CDR1 SGHDN, CDR2 FVKESK. CDR3 length: 16 residues. V lost 0 bases and J lost 3; bases outside the gene matches: 7. CDR3: CASSQERDRVHYGYTF. The DNA for the CDR3 is TGTGCCAGCAGCCAAGAACGAGACAGGGTTCACTATGGCTACACCTTC.

The chain couples TRBV6-1 to TRBJ1-1; D not resolved. The germline V gene encodes CDR1 MNHNS and CDR2 SASEGT. The CDR3 is 13 residues long. The V end was cut by 6 bases, the J end by 2 bases, with 10 bases between. The CDR3 sequence is CASRHTKNTEAFF. CDR3 in DNA: TGTGCCAGCAGACACACGAAAAACACTGAAGCTTTCTTT.

This clone has more than one count but fewer than ten. The rearrangement joins TRBV5-4 to TRBJ2-5; D may be TRBD1 (5 bases). V was pared by 5 bases and J by 3 bases, with 20 bases between. The germline gives CDR1 SGHNT, CDR2 YYREEE (reference sequence). The CDR3 spans 16 residues. CDR3 in amino acids: CASSLWGERGKETQYF. The CDR3 DNA follows: TGTGCCAGCAGTCTGTGGGGCGAAAGAGGCAAAGAGACCCAGTACTTC.

Here the CDR3 reads CASKPTPETQYF. CDR3 nucleotides: TGTGCCAGCAAGCCTACCCCCGAGACCCAGTACTTC. The chain links TRBV2 to TRBJ2-5; D is undetermined. Germline V gene sequence: CDR1 SNHLY, CDR2 FYNNEI. Deletions cut 7 bases from V and 5 bases from J, with 11 bases between. The CDR3 spans 12 residues.

This chain uses TRBV5-8 with TRBJ1-6; TRBD1 might be the D (5 bases). Germline CDR1 SGHTS, CDR2 YDEGEE. CDR3 size: 15 residues. Trimming shortened V by 2 bases and J by 5 bases, and 11 bases separated the two germline ends. The CDR3 protein is CASSFAGQNNSPLHF. The CDR3, as DNA: TGTGCCAGCAGCTTTGCAGGACAAAATAATTCACCCCTCCACTTT.

V gene TRBV30 combines with J gene TRBJ1-1; D not certain. Germline assignment: CDR1 GTSNPN and CDR2 SVGIG (reference sequence). The CDR3 is 12 amino acids. V was clipped by 7 bases and J by 4 bases, with 13 bases between them. CDR3 region: CALGSQPTEAFF. In DNA, the CDR3 is TGTGCCTTGGGGAGCCAGCCCACTGAAGCTTTCTTT.

The V and J genes are TRBV19 and TRBJ2-5; 9 nucleotides align to TRBD1. The trim removed 4 bases at V and 5 bases at J, leaving 2 bases unmatched. The germline V gene encodes CDR1 LNHDA and CDR2 SQIVND (reference sequence). CDR3 size: 13 residues. CDR3: CASSNDRGETQYF. The CDR3 DNA is TGTGCCAGTAGTAATGACAGGGGGGAGACCCAGTACTTC.

A few counts support this clone. V and J are TRBV14 and TRBJ2-5; tentative D call: TRBD1 (5 bases). Germline-derived CDR1 and CDR2 are SGHDN and FVKESK. Trimming took off 5 bases at V and 2 bases at J, with 9 bases between the two ends. This CDR3 spans 13 amino acids. CDR3 region: CASSKNRQETQYF. DNA of the CDR3: TGTGCCAGCAGCAAAAACAGGCAAGAGACCCAGTACTTC.

V and J are TRBV7-9 and TRBJ1-2; TRBD1 is a possible D gene (5 bases). Trimming shortened V by 1 base and J by 4 bases, and 13 bases separated the two germline ends. CDR3 length: 15 amino acids. Looked up from germline, CDR1 is SEHNR and CDR2 is FQNEAQ (reference sequence). The CDR3, as DNA: TGTGCCAGCAGCTTAGGGGGGGATTCGGTCTATGGCTACACCTTC. This encodes CASSLGGDSVYGYTF. Full variable domain (outside the CDR3, taken from reference TRBV7-9 and TRBJ1-2): DTGVSQNPRHKITKRGQNVTFRCDPISEHNRLYWYRQTLGQGPEFLTYFQNEAQLEKSRLLSDRFSAERPKGSFSTLEIQRTEQGDSAMYLCASSLGGDSVYGYTFGSGTRLTVV.

The chain recombines TRBV5-1 with TRBJ2-1, with 7 bases that match TRBD1. Germline CDR1 reads SGHRS; CDR2 reads YFSETQ. The CDR3 length is 14 residues. Trimming cost V 0 bases and J 5 bases; bases outside gene matches: 2. The CDR3 spells CASSLGDSHNEQFF. Written as DNA, the CDR3 is TGCGCCAGCAGCTTGGGGGACAGCCACAATGAGCAGTTCTTC. The full variable domain, rest sourced from reference TRBV5-1 and TRBJ2-1, is KAGVTQTPRYLIKTRGQQVTLSCSPISGHRSVSWYQQTPGQGLQFLFEYFSETQRNKGNFPGRFSGRQFSNSRSEMNVSTLELGDSALYLCASSLGDSHNEQFFGPGTRLTVL.

The chain joins TRBV29-1 to TRBJ2-5; 11 nucleotides match TRBD2. There are 14 residues in the CDR3. Germline CDR1 and CDR2: SQVTM and ANQGSEA. The ends lost 4 bases at V and 4 bases at J; junction bases unmatched: 5. CDR3 residues: CSVGSGGDSETQYF. CDR3 in DNA: TGCAGCGTTGGTAGCGGGGGGGATTCAGAGACCCAGTACTTC.

The rearrangement joins TRBV29-1 to TRBJ2-7, with TRBD2 matching over 9 bases. This CDR3 spans 13 amino acids. Germline-derived CDR1 and CDR2 are SQVTM and ANQGSEA. The ends lost 5 bases at V and 5 bases at J; junction bases unmatched: 7. This chain's CDR3 is CSVNFSGGDEQYF. DNA of the CDR3: TGCAGCGTTAATTTTAGCGGGGGCGACGAGCAGTACTTC.

The chain has TRBV29-1 and TRBJ1-2, with a weak D call TRBD1 (5 bases). The V end lost 3 bases, the J end lost 6 bases, and 14 bases lay between the germline ends. This CDR3 has 13 residues. Germline V gene sequence: CDR1 SQVTM, CDR2 ANQGSEA. CDR3 coding DNA: TGCAGCGTTGACGTGGGAGGGGTTCATGGCTACACCTTC. Its translation: CSVDVGGVHGYTF.

J is TRBJ1-2 and V is TRBV21-1; TRBD1, the table's D call, lacks a check against the DNA. TRBV21-1 is classified as a pseudogene. The CDR3 runs to 18 residues. CDR3 residues: CASSKALPRDRDIYGYTF. The CDR3 DNA follows: TGTGCCAGCAGCAAAGCGCTACCCCGGGACAGGGATATCTATGGCTACACCTTC.

The rearrangement links TRBV16 to TRBJ2-3, with D tentatively TRBD1 (6 bases). There are 18 residues in the CDR3. Looked up from germline, CDR1 is KGHSY and CDR2 is FQNENV. V lost 7 bases to trimming and J lost 0 bases, with 23 bases between them. The CDR3 protein is CASTFRTETRFSTDTQYF. DNA for the CDR3: TGTGCCAGCACCTTCCGGACAGAAACCCGTTTTAGCACAGATACGCAGTATTTT.

The chain has TRBV18 and TRBJ1-1, with D tentatively TRBD1 (6 bases). V was trimmed by 0 bases and J by 5 bases, leaving 13 bases between them. CDR3 size: 15 residues. CDR1 KGHSH and CDR2 LQKENI come from the germline V gene. In DNA form, the CDR3 reads TGTGCCAGCTCACCACCTGGGGGGGCTTTAACTGAAGCTTTCTTT. Translating it yields CASSPPGGALTEAFF.

The chain has TRBV7-8 and TRBJ1-5; the D gene is possibly TRBD1 (5 bases). The CDR3 totals 16 residues. Trimming cost V 5 bases and J 0 bases, with 14 bases left between them. Germline assignment: CDR1 SGHVS and CDR2 FQNEAQ. The CDR3 DNA is TGTGCCAGCAGCCCTAAGGGGAGGACTAGCAATCAGCCCCAGCATTTT. Amino acids: CASSPKGRTSNQPQHF.

This clone was seen more than once but under ten times. The chain recombines TRBV23-1 with TRBJ2-5; D might be TRBD1 (7 bases). TRBV23-1 is classed as an ORF, of uncertain function. The CDR3 length is 15 residues. The V and J ends lost 1 base and 6 bases respectively, with 15 bases between them. CDR3 nucleotide sequence: TGCGCCAGCAGTCAATGGTGGACAGGAGGGAAGACCCAGTACTTC. It encodes CASSQWWTGGKTQYF.